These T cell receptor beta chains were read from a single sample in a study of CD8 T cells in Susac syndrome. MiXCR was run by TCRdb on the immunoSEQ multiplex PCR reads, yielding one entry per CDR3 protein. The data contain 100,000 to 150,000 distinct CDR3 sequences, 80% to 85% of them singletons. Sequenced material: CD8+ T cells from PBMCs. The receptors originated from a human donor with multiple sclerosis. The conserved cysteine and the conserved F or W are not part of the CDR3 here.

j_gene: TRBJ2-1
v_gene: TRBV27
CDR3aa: ASSVRNEQF

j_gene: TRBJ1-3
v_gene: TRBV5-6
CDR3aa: ASSPHEDSGNTIY

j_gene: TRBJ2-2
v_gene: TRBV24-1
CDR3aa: ATQDPLGGAGELF

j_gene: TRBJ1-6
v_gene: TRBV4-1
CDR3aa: ASSQGAPGPRNSPLH

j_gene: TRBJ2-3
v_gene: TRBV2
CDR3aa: ASTGEGSNTDTQY

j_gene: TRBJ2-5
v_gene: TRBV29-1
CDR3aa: SHTEPSRETQY

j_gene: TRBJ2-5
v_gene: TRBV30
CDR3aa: ACGQGARETQY

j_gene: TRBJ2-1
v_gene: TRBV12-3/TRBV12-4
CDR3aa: ASSFWGRANEQF

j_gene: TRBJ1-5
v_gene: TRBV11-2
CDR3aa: ASSPRRSNQPQH

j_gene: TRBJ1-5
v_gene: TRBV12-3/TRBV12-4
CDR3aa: ASRWGSSNQPQH

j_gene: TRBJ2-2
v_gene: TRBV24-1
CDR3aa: ATSVSRTGELF

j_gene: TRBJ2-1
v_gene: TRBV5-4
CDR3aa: ASSHSNNEQF

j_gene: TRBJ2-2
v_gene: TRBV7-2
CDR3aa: ASRPGWPGELF

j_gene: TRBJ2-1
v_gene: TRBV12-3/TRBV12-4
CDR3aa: ASSLAVLAGTRSYNEQF

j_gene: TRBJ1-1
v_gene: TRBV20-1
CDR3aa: SAPGLENTEAF

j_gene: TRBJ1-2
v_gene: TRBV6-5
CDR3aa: ASSYSAGGENYGYT

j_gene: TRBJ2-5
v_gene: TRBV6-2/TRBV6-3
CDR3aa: ASSYLELAGETQY